These T cell receptor beta chains were read from a single sample in a study of T cells after yellow fever vaccination. TCRdb independently ran MiXCR on the 5' RACE reads; one entry per CDR3 protein. The top ten clones hold roughly 16% of a sample with more than 450,000 distinct CDR3 sequences, just over 20% of them seen once. The starting material was PBMCs, obtained 20 to 25 days after the first yellow fever vaccination. The receptors come from a man in his late teens or twenties who received the YFV17D yellow fever vaccine. Both conserved end residues are part of each CDR3. A D gene is named only where the DNA matches it firmly. The listing skips clone size in some rows; elsewhere it reads once, few, many or a size class.

V gene	D gene	J gene	clone size	CDR3 protein	CDR3 DNA
TRBV5-1	TRBD1	TRBJ1-2	many	CASSGGTVDGGYTF	TGCGCCAGCAGCGGGGGGACAGTCGACGGCGGCTACACCTTC
TRBV5-6	-	TRBJ2-5	-	CASSSPGTTYQETQYF	TGTGCCAGCAGCTCCCCAGGGACAACTTACCAAGAGACCCAGTACTTC
TRBV5-1	TRBD2	TRBJ2-7	many	CASNPRGGDHEQYF	TGCGCCAGCAACCCTCGGGGGGGGGACCACGAGCAGTACTTC
TRBV18	-	TRBJ2-5	-	CASSPTDSQETQYF	TGTGCCAGCTCACCAACGGACAGCCAAGAGACCCAGTACTTC
TRBV19	TRBD2	TRBJ2-5	-	CASSTRLAGDQETQYF	TGTGCCAGTAGTACGCGACTAGCGGGGGACCAAGAGACCCAGTACTTC
TRBV4-1	-	TRBJ2-7	few	CASSLGQAGEQYF	TGCGCCAGCAGCCTCGGACAGGCGGGGGAGCAGTACTTC
TRBV7-2	TRBD1	TRBJ1-1	-	CASRGRGPYTEAFF	TGTGCCAGCAGGGGCAGGGGGCCATACACTGAAGCTTTCTTT
TRBV27	TRBD1	TRBJ2-3	-	CASSLLQGNGADTQYF	TGTGCCAGCAGTTTACTACAGGGGAATGGGGCAGATACGCAGTATTTT
TRBV7-3	-	TRBJ2-1	-	CASSLPLENEQFF	TGTGCCAGCAGCCTCCCACTAGAAAATGAGCAGTTCTTC
TRBV3-1	-	TRBJ2-6	few	CASSPTSTGDGANVLTF	TGTGCCAGCAGCCCTACATCGACAGGCGACGGGGCCAACGTCCTGACTTTC
TRBV7-3	TRBD2	TRBJ2-3	-	CASSRAGDAQYF	TGTGCCAGCAGCCGGGCGGGGGACGCGCAGTATTTT
TRBV18	-	TRBJ1-6	few	CASSGIQDNNSPLHF	TGTGCCAGCTCAGGAATTCAGGATAATAATTCACCCCTCCACTTT
TRBV12-3/TRBV12-4	TRBD1	TRBJ1-2	-	CASSRSDRGRGYTF	TGTGCCAGCAGCCGATCCGACAGGGGAAGGGGCTACACCTTC
TRBV5-1	-	TRBJ1-3	-	CASSLEGVKDTIYF	TGCGCCAGCAGCTTGGAAGGGGTAAAAGACACCATATATTTT
TRBV4-3	-	TRBJ1-2	few	CASSQYRVITF	TGCGCCAGCAGCCAATACAGGGTAATCACCTTC
TRBV4-1	-	TRBJ1-4	-	CASSTYEKLFF	TGCGCCAGCAGCACCTATGAAAAACTGTTTTTT
TRBV12-3/TRBV12-4	-	TRBJ1-5	-	CASSFHLPGYISNQPQHF	TGTGCCAGCAGTTTTCATCTGCCGGGGTATATCAGCAATCAGCCCCAGCATTTT
TRBV7-6	-	TRBJ2-5	-	CASSPRVDSLETQYF	TGTGCCAGCAGCCCCCGGGTGGACAGCCTGGAGACCCAGTACTTC
TRBV5-1	TRBD1	TRBJ2-7	-	CASSSFPGQSYEQYF	TGCGCCAGCAGCTCATTTCCGGGACAGTCCTACGAGCAGTACTTC
TRBV7-2	-	TRBJ2-6	many	CASTSHGGANVLTF	TGTGCCAGCACTTCTCATGGTGGGGCCAACGTCCTGACTTTC
TRBV6-1	-	TRBJ1-2	-	CASSTRTPSYGYTF	TGTGCCAGCAGTACCAGGACACCAAGCTATGGCTACACCTTC
TRBV20-1	TRBD2	TRBJ2-3	-	CSASPSGTRDQYTQYF	TGCAGTGCTAGCCCCTCCGGGACTAGGGACCAATATACGCAGTATTTT
TRBV20-1	-	TRBJ2-4	-	CSAEDSFKNIQYF	TGCAGTGCAGAGGACAGCTTCAAAAACATTCAGTACTTC
TRBV27	-	TRBJ1-3	-	CASSSTAGNTIYF	TGTGCCAGCAGTTCCACGGCTGGAAACACCATATATTTT
TRBV7-9	TRBD1	TRBJ2-5	-	CASSLVGQYQETQYF	TGTGCCAGCAGCTTAGTGGGACAGTACCAAGAGACCCAGTACTTC
TRBV24-1	-	TRBJ2-2	few	CATSDLLGTGELFF	TGTGCCACCAGTGATTTGCTAGGGACCGGGGAGCTGTTTTTT
TRBV6-1	-	TRBJ2-5	-	CASSAQGGAQETQYF	TGTGCCAGCAGCGCCCAGGGGGGAGCGCAAGAGACCCAGTACTTC
TRBV4-2	-	TRBJ2-2	-	CASSQTGEYTGELFF	TGTGCCAGCAGCCAAACGGGGGAATACACCGGGGAGCTGTTTTTT
TRBV12-3/TRBV12-4	-	TRBJ1-6	once	CASSRGEGTYNSPLHF	TGTGCCAGCAGTCGGGGCGAGGGTACCTATAATTCACCCCTCCACTTT
TRBV7-8	-	TRBJ2-2	-	CASSLGRGSTGELFF	TGTGCCAGCAGCTTAGGGAGGGGGTCAACCGGGGAGCTGTTTTTT
TRBV7-2	TRBD1	TRBJ1-2	few	CASSGGGTVQRGYTF	TGTGCCAGCAGCGGGGGTGGGACAGTGCAGCGGGGCTACACCTTC
TRBV10-3	TRBD1	TRBJ2-7	-	CAISEWWDSSYEQYF	TGTGCCATCAGTGAGTGGTGGGACAGCTCCTACGAGCAGTACTTC
TRBV12-3/TRBV12-4	TRBD2	TRBJ2-1	few	CASRPHGAGGGNEQFF	TGTGCCAGCAGACCTCACGGTGCGGGGGGGGGAAATGAGCAGTTCTTC
TRBV5-4	-	TRBJ2-3	-	CASGTTDTQYF	TGTGCCAGCGGGACCACAGATACGCAGTATTTT
TRBV5-6	-	TRBJ2-2	few	CASSLGQERELFF	TGTGCCAGCAGCTTGGGCCAAGAAAGGGAGCTGTTTTTT
TRBV24-1	-	TRBJ1-2	-	CATSDLDMGYGYTF	TGTGCCACCAGTGATTTGGATATGGGCTATGGCTACACCTTC
TRBV29-1	TRBD2	TRBJ2-3	few	CSVGLAGTDTQYF	TGCAGCGTCGGACTAGCGGGCACAGATACGCAGTATTTT
TRBV5-1	TRBD2	TRBJ2-3	-	CASSAGLAEDTQYF	TGCGCCAGCAGCGCGGGACTAGCGGAAGATACGCAGTATTTT
TRBV10-3	TRBD2	TRBJ2-1	few	CAISGTSGARYNEQFF	TGTGCCATCAGTGGAACTAGCGGGGCCCGATACAATGAGCAGTTCTTC
TRBV11-1	TRBD1	TRBJ1-1	-	CASSLRDRGITEAFF	TGTGCCAGCAGCTTACGGGACAGGGGTATCACTGAAGCTTTCTTT
TRBV5-1	TRBD2	TRBJ2-3	few	CASSLGGGTRDTQYF	TGCGCCAGCAGCTTGGGCGGGGGAACAAGGGATACGCAGTATTTT
TRBV29-1	TRBD1	TRBJ2-5	few	CSVEDPKGADGVETQYF	TGCAGCGTTGAAGACCCAAAGGGGGCGGACGGGGTGGAGACCCAGTACTTC
TRBV4-1	-	TRBJ2-3	-	CASSPQGGYTDTQYF	TGCGCCAGCAGCCCGCAGGGGGGATACACAGATACGCAGTATTTT
TRBV14	-	TRBJ2-5	-	CASSQRAGAETQYF	TGTGCCAGCAGCCAAAGAGCAGGGGCGGAGACCCAGTACTTC
TRBV20-1	-	TRBJ2-3	few	CSANRPGESTDTQYF	TGCAGTGCTAATCGTCCGGGGGAGAGCACAGATACGCAGTATTTT
TRBV5-1	-	TRBJ2-3	few	CASSEGGGSTDTQYF	TGCGCCAGCAGCGAAGGGGGAGGGAGCACAGATACGCAGTATTTT